This T cell receptor (beta chain) was recorded in a study of a mutant IDH1 vaccine in newly diagnosed glioma. Study context: Initiation of the vaccine course occurred 4-6 weeks after radiotherapy alone, or alongside temozolomide cycles. Treated patients were approximately 62% male, approximately 38% female, mean age roughly 39 years. The study held visit V12 at week 35 and visit V13 at week 47. Study results and caveats: Immune responses induced by the vaccine were seen in less than 95% of patients, spanning multiple MHC alleles.

This table comes from immunoSEQ multiplex PCR, and its TCRdb copy is limited to in-frame clones, with some not included. This sample has about 94,000 clones; 85% to 90% occur once, and the top ten carry 0.7% to 0.95%. Time point defined: week 47, end of study. Each dose delivered 300 ug of mutant IDH1 20-mer peptide subcutaneously with imiquimod. The V and J ends lost 8 bases and 1 base, in that order; junction bases with no gene match: 1. This CDR3 has 13 residues. Germline V CDR1 and CDR2: MNHNY, SVGAGI (reference sequence). A remark on this clone: What it binds is not known.

The TCR was taken from a woman aged 45-65 years with glioma. The sequencing here drew on PBMCs, taken from a glioma patient whose treatment included an IDH1 peptide vaccine. The rearrangement links TRBV6-6 to TRBJ2-3, with 9 bases fitting TRBD2. The CDR3 sequence is CASLAGGTDTQYF. The CDR3 DNA reads as TGTGCCAGCTTAGCGGGAGGCACAGATACGCAGTATTTT.